The TCR beta chain described here comes from a study of blood T cell repertoires in COVID-19. About the research overall: Whether acute or convalescent, the COVID-19 samples came from the United States, Italy and Spain.

Per germline, CDR1 SGHTA and CDR2 FQGNSA. The CDR3 totals 16 residues. V shed 1 base and J 4 bases; nucleotides not matched to a gene: 7. In the original processing: Using reference gene primer amplification, nucleated cell counts were estimated. Assay used: immunoSEQ multiplex PCR; TCRdb lists only in-frame clones, some missing. V and J calls and clone size come straight from that table; D and trimming were deduced from the DNA. The sample holds around 250,000 clones, around 86% seen once. This rearrangement joins TRBV7-2 to TRBJ1-3, with TRBD1 matching over 7 bases. This clonotype was obtained from an elderly man with acute or convalescent COVID-19. The sequencing sample was made of peripheral blood. In DNA, the CDR3 is TGTGCCAGCAGCTTAGGAGGCAGGGGGACAGGAAACACCATATATTTT. Translating it yields CASSLGGRGTGNTIYF.